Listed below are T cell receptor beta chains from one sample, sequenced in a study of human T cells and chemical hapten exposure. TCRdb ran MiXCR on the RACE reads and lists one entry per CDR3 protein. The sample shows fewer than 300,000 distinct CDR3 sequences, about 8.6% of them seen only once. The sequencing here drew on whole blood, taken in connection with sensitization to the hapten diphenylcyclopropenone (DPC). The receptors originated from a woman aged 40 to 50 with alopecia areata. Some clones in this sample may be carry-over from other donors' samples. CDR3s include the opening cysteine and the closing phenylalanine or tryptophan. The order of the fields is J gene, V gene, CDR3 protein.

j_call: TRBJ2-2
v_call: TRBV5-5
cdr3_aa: CASSFLRFDRLFF

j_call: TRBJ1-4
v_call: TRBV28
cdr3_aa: CASSRTPRNEKLFF

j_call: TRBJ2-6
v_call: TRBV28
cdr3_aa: CASSRGSSGANVLTF

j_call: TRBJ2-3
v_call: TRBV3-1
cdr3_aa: CASSQDWETDTQYF

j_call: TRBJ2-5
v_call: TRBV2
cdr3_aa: CASGKTSGIKQETQYF

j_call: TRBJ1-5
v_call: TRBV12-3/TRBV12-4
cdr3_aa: CASSLRGTEPQHF

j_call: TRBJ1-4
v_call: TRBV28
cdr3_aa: CASSSQNGGHEKLFF

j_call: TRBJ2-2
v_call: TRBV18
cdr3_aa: CASSPTSEAGELFF

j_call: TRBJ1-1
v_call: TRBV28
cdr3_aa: CARRPGENTEAFF

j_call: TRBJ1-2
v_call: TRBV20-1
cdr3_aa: CSAREGQGARGYGYTF

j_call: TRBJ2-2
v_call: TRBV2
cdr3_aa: CASSEETSGTGELFF

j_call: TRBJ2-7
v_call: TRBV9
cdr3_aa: CASSVGGEPRGREQYF

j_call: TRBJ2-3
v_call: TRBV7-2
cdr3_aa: CASSRGGKGRADTQYF

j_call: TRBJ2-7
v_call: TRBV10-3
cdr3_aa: CAMGLEGDTEQYF

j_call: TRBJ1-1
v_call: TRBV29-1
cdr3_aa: CSVEASNTEAFF

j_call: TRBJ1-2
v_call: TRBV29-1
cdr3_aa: CSVEEGTGYGYTF

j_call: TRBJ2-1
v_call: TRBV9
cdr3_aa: CASSVGPMGSYNEQFF

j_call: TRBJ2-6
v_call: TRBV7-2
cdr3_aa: CASTPGEQTSWVLTF

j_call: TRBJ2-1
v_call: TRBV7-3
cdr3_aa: CASSLRPGLAYNEQFF

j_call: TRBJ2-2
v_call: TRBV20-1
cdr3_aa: CSARAPANTGELFF

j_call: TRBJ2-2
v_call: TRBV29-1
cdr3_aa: CSVEAGAGELFF

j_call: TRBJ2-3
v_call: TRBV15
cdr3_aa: CATSRDLGADTQYF

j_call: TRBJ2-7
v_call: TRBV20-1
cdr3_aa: CSASPGIGPYEQYF

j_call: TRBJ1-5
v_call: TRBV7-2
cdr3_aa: CASSFVQNQPQHF

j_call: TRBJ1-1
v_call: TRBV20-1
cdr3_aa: CSAQQAFNTEAFF

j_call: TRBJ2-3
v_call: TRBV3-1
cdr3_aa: CASSGHTGPNTDTQYF

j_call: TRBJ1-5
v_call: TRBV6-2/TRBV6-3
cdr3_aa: CASSYDRAQPQHF

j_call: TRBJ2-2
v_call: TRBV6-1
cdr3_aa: CASTETGTGELFF

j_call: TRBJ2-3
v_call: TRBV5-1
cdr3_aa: CASSLLGAETDTQYF

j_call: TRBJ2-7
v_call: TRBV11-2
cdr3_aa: CASSLDRPGLSYEQYF

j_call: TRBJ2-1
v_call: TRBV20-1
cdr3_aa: CSASLPGGRGGNEQFF

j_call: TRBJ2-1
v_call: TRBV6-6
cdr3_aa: CASSPMERGGQFF

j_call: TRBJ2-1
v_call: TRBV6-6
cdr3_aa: CASGRAGTSGSNEQFF

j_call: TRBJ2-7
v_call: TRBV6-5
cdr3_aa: CASSRDRAQSYEQYF

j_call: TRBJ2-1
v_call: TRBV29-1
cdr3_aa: CSVAWAGGGYNEQFF

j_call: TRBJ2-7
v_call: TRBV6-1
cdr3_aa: CASSEVVRQYF

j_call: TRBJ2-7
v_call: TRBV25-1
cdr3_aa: CASSEYHHEQYF

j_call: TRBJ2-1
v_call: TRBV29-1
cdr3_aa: CSVIPARAYNEQFF

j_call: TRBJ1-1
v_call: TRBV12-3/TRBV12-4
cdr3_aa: CASRGQGTTEAFF

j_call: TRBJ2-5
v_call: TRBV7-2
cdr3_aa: CASSFITASETQYF

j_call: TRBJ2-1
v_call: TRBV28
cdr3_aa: CASSFVSGNPGQFF

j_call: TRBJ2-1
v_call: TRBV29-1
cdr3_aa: CSVVTSYNEQFF

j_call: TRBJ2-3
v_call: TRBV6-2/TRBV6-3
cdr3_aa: CASSPGLAGGDTQYF

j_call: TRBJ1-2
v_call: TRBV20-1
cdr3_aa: CSGAGKDGYTF

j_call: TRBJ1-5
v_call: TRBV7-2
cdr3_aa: CASSPAARASNQPQHF

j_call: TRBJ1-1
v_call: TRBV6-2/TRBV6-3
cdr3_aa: CASTTRTKSMATFF

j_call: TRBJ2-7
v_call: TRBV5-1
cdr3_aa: CASSLPRTGEQYF

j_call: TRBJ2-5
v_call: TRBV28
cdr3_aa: CASSLLAGVQETQYF

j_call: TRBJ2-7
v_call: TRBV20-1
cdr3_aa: CSAMGLGYEQYF

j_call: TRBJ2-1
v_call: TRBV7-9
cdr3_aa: CASSLAQLAGLRDEQFF

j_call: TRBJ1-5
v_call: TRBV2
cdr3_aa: CASSGSYSNQPQHF

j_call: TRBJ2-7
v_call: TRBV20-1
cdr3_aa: CSAPRRAAISYEQYF

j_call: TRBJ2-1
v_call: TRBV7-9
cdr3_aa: CASSPVYNEQFF

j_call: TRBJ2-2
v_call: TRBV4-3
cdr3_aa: CASSPNLAGGTPNTGELFF

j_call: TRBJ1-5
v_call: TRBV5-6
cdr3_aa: CASSFQAGEGQPQHF

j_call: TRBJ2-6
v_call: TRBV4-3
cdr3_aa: CASSQEAGSSGANVLTF

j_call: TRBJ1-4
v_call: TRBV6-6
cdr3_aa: CASSSIVATNEKLFF

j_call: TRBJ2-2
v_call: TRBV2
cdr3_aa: CASSPSGRAIGELFF

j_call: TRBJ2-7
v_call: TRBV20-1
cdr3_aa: CSARDFPEQYF